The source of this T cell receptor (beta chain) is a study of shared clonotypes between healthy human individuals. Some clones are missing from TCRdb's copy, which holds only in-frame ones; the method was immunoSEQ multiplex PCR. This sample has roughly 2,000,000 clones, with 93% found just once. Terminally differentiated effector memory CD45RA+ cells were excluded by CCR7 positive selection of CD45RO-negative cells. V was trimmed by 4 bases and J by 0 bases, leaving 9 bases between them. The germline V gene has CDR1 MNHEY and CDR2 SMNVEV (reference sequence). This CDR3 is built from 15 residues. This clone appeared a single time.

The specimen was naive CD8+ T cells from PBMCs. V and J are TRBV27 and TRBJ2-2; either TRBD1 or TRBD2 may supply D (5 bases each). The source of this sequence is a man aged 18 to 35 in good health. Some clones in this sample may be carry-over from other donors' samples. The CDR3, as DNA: TGTGCCAGCAGTTCCCGGGGCGCGAACACCGGGGAGCTGTTTTTT. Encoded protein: CASSSRGANTGELFF.